The 15 T cell receptor beta chains below come from one sample, sequenced in a study of cytomegalovirus exposure and HLA in healthy donors. Both 60 Vbeta primers and 13 Jbeta primers went into the PCR. Assay: immunoSEQ multiplex PCR; the TCRdb copy retains only in-frame clones and omits some. This table has approximately 190,000 clones, approximately 80% appearing once. Sequencing was carried out using PBMCs. The receptor set was obtained from a boy aged 2 to 10 in good health and CMV-seronegative.

J is TRBJ2-5 and V is TRBV9; tentatively, D is TRBD1 (6 bases). V was shortened by 2 bases and J by 0 bases, with 11 bases between the two germline ends. The CDR3 is 15 residues long. The germline V gene has CDR1 SGDLS and CDR2 YYNGEE. The CDR3 bases are TGTGCCAGCAGCGTTACAGGGTTCTACCAAGAGACCCAGTACTTC. Translation gives CASSVTGFYQETQYF.

The V gene is TRBV6-5, the J gene TRBJ2-7; possibly TRBD1 for D (6 bases). V lost 1 base and J 1 base, leaving 8 bases between the germline ends. Germline CDR1 MNHEY, CDR2 SVGAGI. This CDR3 is built from 14 residues. The CDR3 bases are TGTGCCAGCAGTTACTACGGACAGTCCTACGAGCAGTACTTC. Translated, it gives CASSYYGQSYEQYF.

The chain links TRBV19 to TRBJ2-5; 8 positions agree with TRBD2. J lost 7 bases, V lost 5 bases, and 3 bases had no gene match. The length of the CDR3 is 12 residues. Germline V CDR1 and CDR2: LNHDA, SQIVND (reference sequence). The CDR3 coding sequence is TGTGCCAGTAGTCTTCGGGGGGGGACCCAGTACTTC. This translates into CASSLRGGTQYF.

V and J are TRBV7-2 and TRBJ2-7, with TRBD1 matching over 9 bases. This CDR3 comprises 15 residues. J was trimmed by 3 bases and V by 5 bases; bases with no gene match: 8. The germline CDR1 and CDR2 sequences are SGHTA and FQGNSA. The CDR3 sequence is CASSIDRGVLYEQYF. DNA for the CDR3: TGTGCCAGCAGCATCGACAGGGGGGTCCTCTACGAGCAGTACTTC.

Written as DNA, the CDR3 is TGTGCCAGCAGTGCTGTACCGACCGGGTGGAAGTCCTACGAGCAGTACTTC. Its translation: CASSAVPTGWKSYEQYF. The chain links TRBV6-1 to TRBJ2-7, with D unclear. The germline V gene has CDR1 MNHNS and CDR2 SASEGT. Trimming stripped 4 bases from V and 1 base from J, with 20 bases between. The CDR3 has 17 residues.

This chain uses TRBV6-5 with TRBJ2-7; unclear D gene. Trimming pared 2 bases from V and 0 bases from J, leaving 11 bases between. Germline CDR1 MNHEY, CDR2 SVGAGI. This CDR3 is built from 15 residues. In DNA, the CDR3 is TGTGCCAGCAGTTACGCAGCAGACTCCTCCTACGAGCAGTACTTC. Protein product: CASSYAADSSYEQYF.

The V gene is TRBV27, the J gene TRBJ1-1; D remains ambiguous. V lost 6 bases, J lost 1 base, and 12 bases lay in between. From germline, CDR1 is MNHEY and CDR2 SMNVEV (reference sequence). The CDR3 totals 14 residues. CDR3 loop: CASRTSNWNTEAFF. In DNA form, the CDR3 reads TGTGCCAGCAGGACAAGTAACTGGAACACTGAAGCTTTCTTT.

The chain combines TRBV27 with TRBJ2-1, with D possibly matching TRBD1 (6 bases). The CDR3 is 19 residues long. The V gene lost 3 bases and the J gene lost 2 bases, with 23 bases spanning the gap. Germline CDR1 reads MNHEY; CDR2 reads SMNVEV (reference sequence). The CDR3 nucleotides are TGTGCCAGCAGTTTTTCCCCCCTATCCCCAGGGGCCCCCTACAATGAGCAGTTCTTC. Encoded protein: CASSFSPLSPGAPYNEQFF.

The chain employs TRBV19 and TRBJ2-1; maybe TRBD2 (6 bases). Per germline, CDR1 LNHDA and CDR2 SQIVND (reference sequence). The V end was cut by 6 bases, the J end by 5 bases, with 17 bases between. There are 15 residues in the CDR3. CDR3 in DNA: TGTGCCAGTAGGCTTTTACGGCGGGGTGACAATGAGCAGTTCTTC. It codes for CASRLLRRGDNEQFF.

The genes are TRBV5-5 and TRBJ2-5, with D tentatively TRBD1 (5 bases). V gave up 3 bases and J gave up 1 base, with 10 bases separating them. Germline V gives CDR1 SGHKS, CDR2 YYEKEE (reference sequence). The CDR3 is made up of 14 amino acids. The CDR3 protein is CASSSPTVQETQYF. The CDR3 DNA is TGTGCCAGCAGCTCCCCGACAGTCCAAGAGACCCAGTACTTC.

J is TRBJ2-3 and V is TRBV19; TRBD2 is a possible D gene (5 bases). The CDR3 length is 14 residues. Germline V gives CDR1 LNHDA, CDR2 SQIVND (reference sequence). V shed 4 bases and J shed 7 bases, with 15 bases lying between them. This CDR3 is CASSTPRDLHTQYF. The CDR3 bases are TGTGCCAGTAGTACTCCACGGGATTTACATACGCAGTATTTT. Full variable domain (rest looked up from reference TRBV19 and TRBJ2-3): DGGITQSPKYLFRKEGQNVTLSCEQNLNHDAMYWYRQDPGQGLRLIYYSQIVNDFQKGDIAEGYSVSREKKESFPLTVTSAQKNPTAFYLCASSTPRDLHTQYFGPGTRLTVL.

V usage is TRBV30 and J usage is TRBJ1-3, with D hard to call. The germline V gene encodes CDR1 GTSNPN and CDR2 SVGIG (reference sequence). V dropped 0 bases and J dropped 4 bases, with 13 bases sitting between them. CDR3 length equals 15 residues. DNA for the CDR3: TGTGCCTGGAGTGTTAAAGGGAGTCCAGGAAACACCATATATTTT. Translating it yields CAWSVKGSPGNTIYF.

The rearrangement links TRBV19 to TRBJ1-2, with D perhaps matching TRBD1 (5 bases). This CDR3 has 14 residues. Per germline, CDR1 LNHDA and CDR2 SQIVND (reference sequence). V lost 4 bases and J lost 4, with 13 bases in between. The CDR3 sequence is CASSRQDSFYGYTF. The CDR3 coding sequence is TGTGCCAGTAGTAGACAAGACAGCTTCTATGGCTACACCTTC.

The chain uses TRBV4-1 and TRBJ2-1; possible D gene TRBD2, 5 bases. The CDR3 has 20 residues. CDR1 and CDR2 (germline): MGHRA, YSYEKL. Trimming took 1 base from V and 7 from J, leaving 29 bases between them. The CDR3 nucleotides read TGCGCCAGCAGCCAAGTTGTAAGAATCCGACGGGGTCAGGCTGGTAATGAGCAGTTCTTC. It specifies CASSQVVRIRRGQAGNEQFF.

The chain recombines TRBV5-6 with TRBJ1-2; 8 bases fit TRBD1. In germline, CDR1 is SGHDT, CDR2 YYEEEE. Trimming removed 0 bases from V and 3 bases from J; junction bases left unmatched: 4. This CDR3 spans 15 amino acids. CDR3 region: CASSLGGQADYGYTF. In DNA, the CDR3 is TGTGCCAGCAGCTTGGGGGGACAGGCCGACTATGGCTACACCTTC.